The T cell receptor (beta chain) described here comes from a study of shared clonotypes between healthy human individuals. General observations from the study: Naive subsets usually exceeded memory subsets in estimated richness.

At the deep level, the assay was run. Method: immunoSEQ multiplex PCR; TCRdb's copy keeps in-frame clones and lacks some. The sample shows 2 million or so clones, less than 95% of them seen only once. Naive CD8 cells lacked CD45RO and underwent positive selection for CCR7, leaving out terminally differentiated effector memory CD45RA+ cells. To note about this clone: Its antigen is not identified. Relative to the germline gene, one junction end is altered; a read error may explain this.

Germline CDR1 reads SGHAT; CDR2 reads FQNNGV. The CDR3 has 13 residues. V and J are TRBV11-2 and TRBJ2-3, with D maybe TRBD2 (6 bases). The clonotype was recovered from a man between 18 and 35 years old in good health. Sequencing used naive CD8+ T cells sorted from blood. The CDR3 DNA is TGTGCCAGCAGCTTAGATAGTCAGACTAGGACGCATTTT. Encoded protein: CASSLDSQTRTHF.